The 15 T cell receptor beta chains listed next were all sequenced from one sample in a study of cytomegalovirus exposure and HLA in healthy donors. The PCR was carried out with 60 Vbeta primers and 13 Jbeta primers. TCRdb's copy holds only in-frame clones and misses some; the assay was immunoSEQ multiplex PCR. The sample includes 72,000 or so clones, 55% to 70% of them seen just once. The sample consisted of PBMCs. The receptor set was obtained from a woman aged 45-60 years in good health and CMV-seronegative.

Remarks on this clone: This sample also contains other DNA sequences that code for the same CDR3. This chain connects TRBV28 to TRBJ1-1; D possibly corresponds to TRBD1 (5 bases). The ends were cut back, 1 base at V and 5 bases at J, with 8 bases in the middle. Germline CDR1 MDHEN, CDR2 SYDVKM. CDR3 length equals 13 residues. This chain's CDR3 is CASSLSGGTEAFF. The DNA for the CDR3 is TGTGCCAGCAGTTTATCGGGGGGGACTGAAGCTTTCTTT. Full variable domain (remainder filled in from reference TRBV28 and TRBJ1-1): DVKVTQSSRYLVKRTGEKVFLECVQDMDHENMFWYRQDPGLGLRLIYFSYDVKMKEKGDIPEGYSVSREKKERFSLILESASTNQTSMYLCASSLSGGTEAFFGQGTRLTVV.

This clone was detected a few times. The rearrangement links TRBV11-2 to TRBJ1-2, with 8 bases aligning to TRBD1. Germline CDR1 and CDR2: SGHAT and FQNNGV. The V gene end was trimmed by 6 bases and the J gene end by 6 bases; junction bases not matched to a gene: 9. This CDR3 region has 14 residues. The CDR3 nucleotides are TGTGCCAGCAGTGAATACACAGGGGGGGATGGCTACACCTTC. Protein product: CASSEYTGGDGYTF. The whole variable domain, remainder taken from reference TRBV11-2 and TRBJ1-2, is EAGVAQSPRYKIIEKRQSVAFWCNPISGHATLYWYQQILGQGPKLLIQFQNNGVVDDSQLPKDRFSAERLKGVDSTLKIQPAKLEDSAVYLCASSEYTGGDGYTFGSGTRLTVV.

This chain connects TRBV7-2 to TRBJ2-1; D is uncertain. Germline V gene lookup returns CDR1 SGHTA and CDR2 FQGNSA. The CDR3 is 14 amino acids. V was cut by 2 bases and J by 4 bases, with 9 bases left in between. The CDR3 protein is CASSLITGYNEQFF. Written as DNA, the CDR3 is TGTGCCAGCAGCTTAATTACCGGGTACAATGAGCAGTTCTTC.

V gene TRBV4-1 combines with J gene TRBJ2-5; the D is unclear. The CDR3 sequence is 15 residues long. Germline values: CDR1 MGHRA, CDR2 YSYEKL. V shed 0 bases and J shed 6 bases, with 14 bases lying between them. CDR3 amino acids: CASSQDRGSLKTQYF. Here the CDR3 DNA reads TGCGCCAGCAGCCAAGATCGTGGTAGCTTAAAGACCCAGTACTTC.

The J gene is TRBJ2-1, the V gene TRBV2, with 12 bases identical to TRBD2. V lost 6 bases and J lost 1; bases outside the gene matches: 4. The CDR3 runs to 16 residues. The germline gives CDR1 SNHLY, CDR2 FYNNEI. The CDR3 sequence is CASRLGLAGSYNEQFF. The CDR3 DNA follows: TGTGCCAGCAGATTGGGACTAGCGGGTTCCTACAATGAGCAGTTCTTC.

The V gene is TRBV30, the J gene TRBJ2-5, with a weak D call TRBD1 (6 bases). This CDR3 contains 13 residues. V was pared by 4 bases and J by 1 base, with 10 bases between. Germline loops: CDR1 GTSNPN, CDR2 SVGIG (reference sequence). The CDR3 protein is CAWNRAVQETQYF. In DNA form, the CDR3 reads TGTGCCTGGAACAGGGCAGTCCAAGAGACCCAGTACTTC.

The genes are TRBV9 and TRBJ2-5, with D maybe TRBD2 (6 bases). The CDR3 totals 15 residues. V was cut by 0 bases and J by 4 bases, with 13 bases left in between. Germline V gives CDR1 SGDLS, CDR2 YYNGEE. Written as DNA, the CDR3 is TGTGCCAGCAGCGTAGATTACCGGGGGTCAGAGACCCAGTACTTC. Translated, it gives CASSVDYRGSETQYF. Together with reference TRBV9 and TRBJ2-5, the CDR3 gives the full variable domain: DSGVTQTPKHLITATGQRVTLRCSPRSGDLSVYWYQQSLDQGLQFLIQYYNGEERAKGNILERFSAQQFPDLHSELNLSSLELGDSALYFCASSVDYRGSETQYFGPGTRLLVL.

The chain links TRBV7-8 to TRBJ1-1; 8 bases fit TRBD1. After removal of 2 bases from V and 5 bases from J, the junction contained 7 bases not matched to a gene. The germline gives CDR1 SGHVS, CDR2 FQNEAQ. This CDR3 comprises 15 residues. CDR3 residues: CASSLIDRGGTEAFF. CDR3 nucleotides: TGTGCCAGCAGCTTAATTGACAGGGGAGGGACTGAAGCTTTCTTT.

The chain employs TRBV5-1 and TRBJ1-2; 7 bases are shared with TRBD1. The V gene's germline CDR1 is SGHRS and CDR2 YFSETQ. CDR3 length: 21 residues. V dropped 0 bases and J dropped 0; count of bases not matched to a gene: 20. The DNA of the CDR3 is TGCGCCAGCAGCTTGGACCCATGGGACAGAGAGACCCAGAGAGCTAACTATGGCTACACCTTC. It specifies CASSLDPWDRETQRANYGYTF.

The V gene is TRBV28, the J gene TRBJ1-2; 7 nucleotides match TRBD1. Germline V lookup: CDR1 MDHEN, CDR2 SYDVKM. This CDR3 is built from 13 residues. With V trimmed by 5 bases and J by 10 bases, 10 bases remained unmatched. CDR3 sequence reads: CASSPGTAITYTF. The CDR3 DNA is TGTGCCAGCAGTCCCGGGACAGCGATAACCTACACCTTC.

The J gene is TRBJ2-2, the V gene TRBV7-9; possibly TRBD2 for D (6 bases). V was shortened by 4 bases and J by 7 bases, with 16 bases between the two germline ends. The CDR3 sequence is 15 residues long. Germline V gene lookup returns CDR1 SEHNR and CDR2 FQNEAQ (reference sequence). CDR3 DNA: TGTGCCAGCAGCTCGGACTGGAGGGGCGGCGGGGAGCTGTTTTTT. Its translation: CASSSDWRGGGELFF.

The CDR3 nucleotides are TGTGCCAGCAGCTCCGCCCGGGCAGGGGGCCTCTCTGGGGCCAACGTCCTGACTTTC. Translated, it gives CASSSARAGGLSGANVLTF. J is TRBJ2-6 and V is TRBV5-6; 8 nucleotides agree with TRBD1. Germline V gene lookup returns CDR1 SGHDT and CDR2 YYEEEE. Trimming cost V 3 bases and J 0 bases; bases outside gene matches: 11. The CDR3 spans 19 residues.

The rearrangement joins TRBV19 to TRBJ1-1; 9 bases fit TRBD1. The CDR3 has 18 residues. V was clipped by 6 bases and J by 5 bases; unmatched bases: 19. CDR1 and CDR2 (germline): LNHDA, SQIVND (reference sequence). The CDR3: CASSLISIFNRGQTEAFF. CDR3 sequence (DNA): TGTGCCAGTAGCCTTATCTCAATCTTTAACAGGGGGCAGACTGAAGCTTTCTTT.

The rearrangement uses TRBV5-6 and TRBJ2-1; 7 bases map to TRBD2. The germline gives CDR1 SGHDT, CDR2 YYEEEE. The junction had 12 bases not matched to a gene; V was cut back by 4 bases and J by 2 bases. The CDR3 runs to 17 residues. For the CDR3, the DNA is TGTGCCAGCAGCGGAACTAGCGTTGGACTGGCCTACAATGAGCAGTTCTTC. This sequence encodes CASSGTSVGLAYNEQFF.

This clone was seen only once. The rearrangement uses TRBV15 and TRBJ1-5; possible D gene TRBD1, 5 bases. This CDR3 spans 17 amino acids. V lost 0 bases to trimming and J lost 2 bases, with 14 bases between them. In germline, CDR1 is LNHNV, CDR2 YYDKDF (reference sequence). This chain's CDR3 is CATSRELQGGGNQPQHF. As DNA, the CDR3 is TGTGCCACCAGCAGAGAACTGCAGGGAGGAGGCAATCAGCCCCAGCATTTT.